Described below is a single T cell receptor (beta chain) sequence and its context. The antigen is unknown. Trimming took off 3 bases at V and 5 bases at J, with 18 bases between the two ends. The CDR3 is 16 residues long. CDR1 is ENHRY, CDR2 SYGVKD, per germline. The data were produced by immunoSEQ multiplex PCR, yet TCRdb's version contains in-frame clones alone and is incomplete. The sample contains some 160,000 clones, roughly 89% of which appear only once. These data are taken from a study of T cell responses to AZD1222 COVID-19 vaccine. Points from the study as a whole: Clonal diversity was possibly underestimated, and white British individuals and females predominated among donors. Breadth and depth of Spike-specific TCRs rose after two AZD1222 doses.

Here the sequenced sample was peripheral blood, taken 28 days after the second AZD1222 dose. This rearrangement joins TRBV10-3 to TRBJ2-3; possible D gene TRBD1, 7 bases. This sequence originates from an adult who received the AZD1222 COVID-19 vaccine. CDR3 amino acids: CAISEVLEGAIDTQYF. For the CDR3, the DNA is TGTGCCATCAGTGAAGTTTTGGAGGGGGCGATAGATACGCAGTATTTT.